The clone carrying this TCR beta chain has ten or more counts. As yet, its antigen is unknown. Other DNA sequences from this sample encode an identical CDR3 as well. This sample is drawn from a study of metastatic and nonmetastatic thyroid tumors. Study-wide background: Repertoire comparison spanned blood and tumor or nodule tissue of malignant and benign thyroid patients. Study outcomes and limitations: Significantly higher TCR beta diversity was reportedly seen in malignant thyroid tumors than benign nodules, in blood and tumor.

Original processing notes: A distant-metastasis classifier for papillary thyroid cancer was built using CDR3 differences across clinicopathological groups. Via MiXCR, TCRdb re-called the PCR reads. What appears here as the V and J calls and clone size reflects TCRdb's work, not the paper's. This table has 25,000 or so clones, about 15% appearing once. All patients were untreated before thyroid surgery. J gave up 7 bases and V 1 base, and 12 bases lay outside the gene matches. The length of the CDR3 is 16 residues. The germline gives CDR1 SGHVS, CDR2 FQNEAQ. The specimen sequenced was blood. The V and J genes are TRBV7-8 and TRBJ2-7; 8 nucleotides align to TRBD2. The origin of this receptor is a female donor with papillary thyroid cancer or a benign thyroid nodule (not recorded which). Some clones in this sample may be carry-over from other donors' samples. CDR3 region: CASSLVRTSGSWEQYF. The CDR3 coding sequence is TGTGCCAGCAGCTTAGTCCGGACGAGCGGGAGTTGGGAGCAGTACTTC.